This TCR beta chain was observed in a study of shared clonotypes between healthy human individuals. Naive CD8 cells lacked CD45RO, underwent positive selection for CCR7 and left out terminally differentiated effector memory CD45RA+ cells. Deep-level assay runs were performed. Sequencing was performed with immunoSEQ multiplex PCR; in TCRdb, only in-frame clones are kept and a portion is missing. The sample lists about 580,000 clones; 95% to 98% were seen once. Input material: naive CD8+ T cells sorted from blood. The sequence came from a man aged 30 to 45 in good health.

The CDR3 DNA sequence: TGTGCCAGCAGTATAACAGGAACCTACGAGCAGTACTTC. It translates to CASSITGTYEQYF. V and J are TRBV6-1 and TRBJ2-7; D perhaps matches TRBD1 (5 bases). The germline V gene has CDR1 MNHNS and CDR2 SASEGT. V was trimmed by 5 bases and J by 2 bases, leaving 10 bases between them. The CDR3 runs 13 residues.